Below, 25 T cell receptor beta chains from the same sample are listed, as sequenced in a study of T cells in Graves' hyperthyroidism and ophthalmopathy. TCR beta CDR3 region amplification was performed from RNA transcripts. The HTBI set primed first-round TCR CDR3 RT-PCR. TCRdb used MiXCR to reprocess the multiplex PCR reads, holding one entry per CDR3 protein. This table holds around 620,000 distinct CDR3 sequences, 12% to 15% found once. The sample was blood. These receptors were taken from a woman between 18 and 29 years old with Graves' ophthalmopathy.

This clonotype was picked up a small number of times. The chain couples TRBV20-1 to TRBJ1-3; D remains ambiguous. CDR1 is DFQATT, CDR2 SNEGSKA, per germline (reference sequence). The CDR3 runs to 16 residues. The V end lost 2 bases, the J end lost 2 bases, and 16 bases lay between the germline ends. This CDR3 reads CSARRQGVGPGNTIYF. The CDR3, as DNA: TGCAGTGCTAGACGCCAAGGAGTCGGGCCTGGAAACACCATATATTTT.

The rearrangement joins TRBV27 to TRBJ2-7; tentative D call: TRBD2 (6 bases). The germline V and J ends were trimmed by 3 bases and 9 bases, with 18 bases remaining between them. The length of the CDR3 is 14 residues. Germline V gene lookup returns CDR1 MNHEY and CDR2 SMNVEV (reference sequence). CDR3 nucleotide sequence: TGTGCCAGCAGTTTCGGAGGGACCCTTCACAGGCAGTACTTC. It codes for CASSFGGTLHRQYF.

This clonotype showed up many times. The J gene is TRBJ2-7, the V gene TRBV11-2; TRBD1 is a possible D gene (5 bases). In germline, CDR1 is SGHAT, CDR2 FQNNGV. V was pared by 1 base and J by 4 bases, with 17 bases between. The length of the CDR3 is 16 residues. The CDR3 protein is CASSLAPVAGRYEQYF. CDR3 bases: TGTGCCAGCAGCTTAGCGCCGGTGGCAGGGCGGTACGAGCAGTACTTC.

The chain recombines TRBV7-3 with TRBJ2-5; 7 bases match TRBD2. V shed 1 base and J 5 bases; nucleotides not matched to a gene: 10. CDR1 is SGHTA and CDR2 is FQGTGA in the germline V gene. The CDR3 is 16 residues long. CDR3 DNA sequence: TGTGCCAGCAGCTTAAGGGTTGCGGGAGTGCTGGAGACCCAGTACTTC. Translating it yields CASSLRVAGVLETQYF.

In this sample, this clonotype turned up many times. CDR3 residues: CASTLEDRFYNTEAFF. Written as DNA, the CDR3 is TGTGCCAGCACCCTAGAGGACCGTTTTTACAACACTGAAGCTTTCTTT. This chain joins TRBV5-6 and TRBJ1-1; D uncertain. Trimming removed 6 bases from V and 2 bases from J, with 20 bases in between. This CDR3 has 16 amino acids. Germline V gene data show CDR1 as SGHDT and CDR2 as YYEEEE. Supplemented by reference TRBV5-6 and TRBJ1-1, the full variable domain reads DAGVTQSPTHLIKTRGQQVTLRCSPKSGHDTVSWYQQALGQGPQFIFQYYEEEERQRGNFPDRFSGHQFPNYSSELNVNALLLGDSALYLCASTLEDRFYNTEAFFGQGTRLTVV.

In this sample, this clonotype turned up many times. The chain carries TRBV7-2 and TRBJ2-5, with 12 nucleotides matching TRBD1. CDR1 and CDR2 (germline): SGHTA, FQGNSA. V lost 7 bases, J lost 5 bases, and 14 bases stayed unmatched. The CDR3 is 17 residues long. DNA of the CDR3: TGTGCCAGCACCTCGCCCCCGGGACAGGGGGCGTGGGAGACCCAGTACTTC. Its translation is CASTSPPGQGAWETQYF.

V usage is TRBV27 and J usage is TRBJ1-2; D gene unclear. From germline, CDR1 is MNHEY and CDR2 SMNVEV (reference sequence). This CDR3 has 17 amino acids. V was cut by 0 bases and J by 4 bases, with 18 bases left in between. CDR3 in amino acids: CASSLSITAGPFYGYTF. CDR3 nucleotides: TGTGCCAGCAGTTTATCGATAACCGCGGGCCCGTTCTATGGCTACACCTTC.

This clonotype has at least ten counts. This chain connects TRBV30 to TRBJ1-1; D gene unclear. Deletions cut 0 bases from V and 5 bases from J, with 10 bases between. The CDR3 spans 13 residues. The germline gives CDR1 GTSNPN, CDR2 SVGIG (reference sequence). The CDR3 DNA is TGTGCCTGGAGTGTACGAGGAGGGACTGAAGCTTTCTTT. Translating it yields CAWSVRGGTEAFF.

This clonotype was picked up a small number of times. Just one base apart from a much larger clone, this may be a read error. This chain uses TRBV28 with TRBJ2-1; D gene unclear. The CDR3 totals 15 residues. Germline loops: CDR1 MDHEN, CDR2 SYDVKM. V dropped 7 bases and J dropped 0 bases, with 13 bases sitting between them. The CDR3 here is CASNSLISSYNEQFF. CDR3 nucleotides: TGTGCCAGCAACTCCCTAATCAGCTCCTACAATGAGCAGTTCTTC.

This rearrangement joins TRBV6-1 to TRBJ2-7; 8 bases agree with TRBD2. Germline values: CDR1 MNHNS, CDR2 SASEGT. This CDR3 region has 13 residues. V dropped 8 bases and J dropped 4; count of bases not matched to a gene: 7. In DNA form, the CDR3 reads TGTGCCAGCTACAATAGCGGGGCTTACGAGCAGTACTTC. Amino acids: CASYNSGAYEQYF.

There are many counts of this clonotype. The genes are TRBV19 and TRBJ1-1; D is uncertain. Trimming pared 3 bases from V and 1 base from J, leaving 9 bases between. Germline V lookup: CDR1 LNHDA, CDR2 SQIVND (reference sequence). This CDR3 contains 14 residues. The CDR3 coding sequence is TGTGCCAGTAGTATCCGTACTCAGAACACTGAAGCTTTCTTT. Protein product: CASSIRTQNTEAFF.

This clonotype has ten or more counts. This CDR3 reads CAISGGYSYNEQFF. CDR3 bases: TGTGCCATTTCGGGGGGCTACTCCTACAATGAGCAGTTCTTC. The chain combines TRBV6-1 with TRBJ2-1; perhaps TRBD2 as D (7 bases). Germline values: CDR1 MNHNS, CDR2 SASEGT. The CDR3 sequence is 14 residues long. V was pared by 10 bases and J by 0 bases, with 13 bases between.

This clonotype was detected only a few times. CDR3 sequence: CASSWTGTGVTSPLHF. CDR3 coding DNA: TGTGCCAGCAGTTGGACCGGGACAGGGGTTACCTCACCCCTCCACTTT. The chain combines TRBV6-1 with TRBJ1-6; 10 bases are shared with TRBD1. CDR1 is MNHNS and CDR2 is SASEGT in the germline V gene. This CDR3 has 16 amino acids. Trimming cost V 5 bases and J 10 bases; bases outside gene matches: 11.

This clonotype has more than one count but fewer than ten. V is TRBV5-6 and J is TRBJ1-1; unclear D gene. CDR1 and CDR2 from the germline V gene are SGHDT and YYEEEE. Trimming removed 3 bases at V and 1 base at J, with 19 bases between. The CDR3 loop spans 17 amino acids. As DNA, the CDR3 is TGTGCCAGCAGCTCTTCGTGGGCTAGTTCCACGAACACTGAAGCTTTCTTT. This sequence encodes CASSSSWASSTNTEAFF.

This clonotype was counted a few times. The J gene is TRBJ1-3, the V gene TRBV7-2, with 7 bases that match TRBD1. Germline V CDR1 and CDR2: SGHTA, FQGNSA. Trimming at V came to 3 bases and at J to 0 bases, leaving 8 bases not matched to a gene. This CDR3 comprises 17 residues. The CDR3 nucleotides read TGTGCCAGCAGCTTCGGGACAGCTTATGACTCTGGAAACACCATATATTTT. This codes for CASSFGTAYDSGNTIYF. The entire variable domain, with the rest obtained from reference TRBV7-2 and TRBJ1-3, is as follows: GAGVSQSPSNKVTEKGKDVELRCDPISGHTALYWYRQSLGQGLEFLIYFQGNSAPDKSGLPSDRFSAERTGGSVSTLTIQRTQQEDSAVYLCASSFGTAYDSGNTIYFGEGSWLTVV.

This clonotype showed up just a few times. The chain combines TRBV20-1 with TRBJ2-3, with TRBD2 matching 7 bases. The CDR3 has 14 amino acids. CDR1 is DFQATT and CDR2 is SNEGSKA in the germline V gene (reference sequence). Trimming took 1 base from V and 2 from J; bases not matched to a gene: 3. In DNA form, the CDR3 reads TGCAGTGCTAGAGTCGGACTAGTCACAGATACGCAGTATTTT. Translation: CSARVGLVTDTQYF.

This clonotype was seen a handful of times. The chain joins TRBV19 to TRBJ1-4; TRBD1 matches 7 bases. Unmatched junction bases numbered 9, after V lost 2 bases and J lost 6 bases. The CDR3 is 16 amino acids. CDR1 is LNHDA and CDR2 is SQIVND in the germline V gene (reference sequence). CDR3 sequence: CASSIQEAGGDEKLFF. CDR3 DNA sequence: TGTGCCAGTAGTATACAAGAAGCAGGGGGGGATGAAAAACTGTTTTTT.

The chain recombines TRBV6-5 with TRBJ1-2, with 8 bases aligning to TRBD1. CDR1 MNHEY and CDR2 SVGAGI come from the germline V gene. The CDR3 sequence is 14 residues long. V lost 2 bases to trimming and J lost 5 bases; unmatched junction nucleotides: 4. The CDR3 spells CASSYKQGVYGYTF. The DNA of the CDR3 is TGTGCCAGCAGTTACAAACAGGGGGTGTATGGCTACACCTTC.

This clonotype was seen ten or more times. The gene calls are TRBV27 and TRBJ1-1; 9 bases fit TRBD1. This CDR3 has 14 amino acids. The germline gives CDR1 MNHEY, CDR2 SMNVEV (reference sequence). V gave up 5 bases and J gave up 10 bases; unmatched junction bases: 11. The CDR3, as DNA: TGTGCCAGCAGTCCAACCGGGACAGGGTTCGGAGCTTTCTTT. This sequence encodes CASSPTGTGFGAFF.

This clonotype was counted only a few times. This chain links TRBV19 with TRBJ2-7; possible D gene TRBD2, 5 bases. V lost 2 bases and J lost 1, with 12 bases in between. Germline lookup yields CDR1 LNHDA and CDR2 SQIVND (reference sequence). This CDR3 has 15 residues. CDR3 protein: CASSISTAESYEQYF. The CDR3 nucleotides are TGTGCCAGTAGTATATCAACAGCGGAGTCCTACGAGCAGTACTTC. Together with reference TRBV19 and TRBJ2-7, the CDR3 gives the full variable domain: DGGITQSPKYLFRKEGQNVTLSCEQNLNHDAMYWYRQDPGQGLRLIYYSQIVNDFQKGDIAEGYSVSREKKESFPLTVTSAQKNPTAFYLCASSISTAESYEQYFGPGTRLTVT.

This clonotype was observed at least ten times. This sequence joins TRBV20-1 and TRBJ2-1; D perhaps matches TRBD2 (6 bases). This CDR3 spans 15 amino acids. V was pared by 2 bases and J by 0 bases, with 11 bases between. Germline assignment: CDR1 DFQATT and CDR2 SNEGSKA (reference sequence). CDR3 residues: CSARKSGYSYNEQFF. CDR3 DNA: TGCAGTGCTAGAAAAAGCGGGTACTCCTACAATGAGCAGTTCTTC.

This clonotype was recorded many times. The chain recombines TRBV30 with TRBJ2-1; TRBD2 agrees at 8 bases. The J segment lost 10 bases and the V segment lost 4 bases, leaving 15 bases of the junction unmatched. Germline V gene data show CDR1 as GTSNPN and CDR2 as SVGIG (reference sequence). The length of the CDR3 is 15 residues. The CDR3: CAWTPSRREGGEQFF. For the CDR3, the DNA is TGTGCCTGGACTCCCTCGAGACGGGAGGGCGGGGAGCAGTTCTTC. The full variable domain, in which reference TRBV30 and TRBJ2-1 provide the parts outside the CDR3, is SQTIHQWPATLVQPVGSPLSLECTVEGTSNPNLYWYRQAAGRGLQLLFYSVGIGQISSEVPQNLSASRPQDRQFILSSKKLLLSDSGFYLCAWTPSRREGGEQFFGPGTRLTVL.

CDR3 nucleotides: TGCAGTGCTAGACCCCCTGGATACGAGCAGTACTTC. Translating it yields CSARPPGYEQYF. This chain joins TRBV20-1 and TRBJ2-7; D is uncertain. Trimming cost V 2 bases and J 4 bases, with 9 bases left between them. CDR3 length: 12 amino acids. Germline V gives CDR1 DFQATT, CDR2 SNEGSKA (reference sequence).

This clonotype appeared many times. Written as DNA, the CDR3 is TGCAGTGCTCAGAGGACTAGCGGGAGTGGGCAGCAGTACTTC. It yields the protein CSAQRTSGSGQQYF. J is TRBJ2-7 and V is TRBV20-1; 13 positions match TRBD2. V gave up 5 bases and J gave up 8 bases; unmatched junction bases: 9. The germline gives CDR1 DFQATT, CDR2 SNEGSKA (reference sequence). The CDR3 contains 14 residues.

This clonotype has at least ten counts. This chain connects TRBV10-3 to TRBJ2-1; TRBD2 matches 11 bases. Germline loops: CDR1 ENHRY, CDR2 SYGVKD. Trimming at V came to 4 bases and at J to 4 bases, leaving 3 bases not matched to a gene. The CDR3 loop spans 15 amino acids. As DNA, the CDR3 is TGTGCCATCAGTGCGGCTAGCGGGAGGTACAATGAGCAGTTCTTC. It yields the protein CAISAASGRYNEQFF.